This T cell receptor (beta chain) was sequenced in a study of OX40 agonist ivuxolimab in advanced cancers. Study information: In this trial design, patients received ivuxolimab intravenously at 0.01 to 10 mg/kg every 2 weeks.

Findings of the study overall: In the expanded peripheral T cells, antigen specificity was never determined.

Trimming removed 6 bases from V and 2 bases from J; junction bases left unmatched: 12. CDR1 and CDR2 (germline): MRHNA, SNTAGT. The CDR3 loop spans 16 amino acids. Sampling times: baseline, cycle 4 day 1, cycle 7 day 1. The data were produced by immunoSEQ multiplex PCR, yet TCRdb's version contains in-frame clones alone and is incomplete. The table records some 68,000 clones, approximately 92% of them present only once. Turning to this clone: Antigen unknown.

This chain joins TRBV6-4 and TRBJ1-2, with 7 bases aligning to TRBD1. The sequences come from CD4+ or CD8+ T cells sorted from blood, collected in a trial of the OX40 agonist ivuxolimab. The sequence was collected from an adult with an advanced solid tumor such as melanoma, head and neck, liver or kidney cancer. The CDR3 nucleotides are TGTGCCAGCAGGAAAACAGCGACAGGGCTAAACTATGGCTACACCTTC. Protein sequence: CASRKTATGLNYGYTF.